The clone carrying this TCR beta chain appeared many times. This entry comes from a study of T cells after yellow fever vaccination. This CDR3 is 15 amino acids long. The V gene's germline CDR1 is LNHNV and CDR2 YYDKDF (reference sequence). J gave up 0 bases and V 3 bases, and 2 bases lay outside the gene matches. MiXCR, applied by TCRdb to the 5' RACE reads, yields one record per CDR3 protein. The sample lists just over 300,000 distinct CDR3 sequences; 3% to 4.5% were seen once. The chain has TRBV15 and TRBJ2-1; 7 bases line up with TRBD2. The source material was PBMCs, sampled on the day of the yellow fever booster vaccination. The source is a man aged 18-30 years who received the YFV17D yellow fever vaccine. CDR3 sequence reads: CATSSSSGSYNEQFF. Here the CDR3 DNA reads TGTGCCACCAGCAGTTCTAGCGGCTCCTACAATGAGCAGTTCTTC.